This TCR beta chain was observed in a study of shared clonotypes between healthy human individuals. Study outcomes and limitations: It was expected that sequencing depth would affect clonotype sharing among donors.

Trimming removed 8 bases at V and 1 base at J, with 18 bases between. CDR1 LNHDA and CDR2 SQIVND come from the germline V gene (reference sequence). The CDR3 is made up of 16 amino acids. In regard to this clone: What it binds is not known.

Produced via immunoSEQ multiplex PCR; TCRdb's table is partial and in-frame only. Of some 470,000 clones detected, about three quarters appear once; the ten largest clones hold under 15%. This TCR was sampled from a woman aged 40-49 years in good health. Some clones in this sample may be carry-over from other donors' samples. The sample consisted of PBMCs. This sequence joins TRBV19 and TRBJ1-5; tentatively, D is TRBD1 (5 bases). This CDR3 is CASSRGTGLSNQPQHF. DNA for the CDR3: TGTGCCAGTTCTCGTGGGACGGGATTGAGCAATCAGCCCCAGCATTTT.